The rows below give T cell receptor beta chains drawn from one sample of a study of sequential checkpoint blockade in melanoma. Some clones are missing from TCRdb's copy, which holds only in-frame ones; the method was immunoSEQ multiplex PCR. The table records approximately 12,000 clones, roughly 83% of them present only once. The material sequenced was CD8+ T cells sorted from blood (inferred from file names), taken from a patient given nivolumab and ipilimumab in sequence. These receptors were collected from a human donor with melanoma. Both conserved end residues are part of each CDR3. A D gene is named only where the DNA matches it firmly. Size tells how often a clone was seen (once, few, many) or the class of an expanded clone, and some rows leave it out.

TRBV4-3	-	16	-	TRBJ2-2	CASSQAGGANTGELFF	TGCGCCAGCAGCCAAGCTGGAGGGGCGAACACCGGGGAGCTGTTTTTT
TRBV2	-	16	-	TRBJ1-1	CASSEVFGTINTEAFF	TGTGCCAGCAGTGAGGTGTTTGGGACAATTAACACTGAAGCTTTCTTT
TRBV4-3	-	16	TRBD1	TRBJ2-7	CASSQGDGTGDYEQYF	TGCGCCAGCAGCCAAGGGGATGGGACAGGGGATTACGAGCAGTACTTC
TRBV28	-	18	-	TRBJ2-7	CASSQTPQEDRFGNEQYF	TGTGCCAGCAGCCAAACCCCGCAAGAAGACAGATTTGGGAACGAGCAGTACTTC
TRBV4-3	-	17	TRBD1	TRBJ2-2	CASSHRDRESSTGELFF	TGCGCCAGCAGCCACCGGGACAGGGAGTCCTCCACCGGGGAGCTGTTTTTT
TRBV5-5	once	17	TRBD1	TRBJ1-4	CASSFWDRATTNEKLFF	TGTGCCAGCAGCTTCTGGGACAGGGCTACAACTAATGAAAAACTGTTTTTT
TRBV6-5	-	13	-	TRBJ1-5	CASSYSSDQPQHF	TGTGCCAGCAGTTATTCATCAGATCAGCCCCAGCATTTT
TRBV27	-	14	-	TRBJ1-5	CASAGDYSNQPQHF	TGTGCCTCCGCGGGGGACTATAGCAATCAGCCCCAGCATTTT
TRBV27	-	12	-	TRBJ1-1	CAAGPRDTEAFF	TGTGCCGCGGGGCCACGAGACACTGAAGCTTTCTTT
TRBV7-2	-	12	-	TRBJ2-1	CASSTTGGAQFF	TGTGCCAGCAGCACGACTGGAGGTGCGCAGTTCTTC
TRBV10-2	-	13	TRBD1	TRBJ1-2	CASSRTGGDGYTF	TGCGCCAGCAGCCGGACAGGGGGCGACGGCTACACCTTC
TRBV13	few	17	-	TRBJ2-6	CASSPYQPGSGANVLTF	TGTGCCAGCAGCCCGTACCAACCGGGCTCTGGGGCCAACGTCCTGACTTTC
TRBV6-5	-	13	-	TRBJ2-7	CASSLGASYEQYF	TGTGCCAGCAGTCTCGGAGCGTCCTACGAGCAGTACTTC
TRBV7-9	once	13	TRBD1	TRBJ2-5	CASSLTGEETQYF	TGTGCCAGCAGTTTAACAGGGGAAGAGACCCAGTACTTC
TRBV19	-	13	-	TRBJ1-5	CASSRSGGQPQHF	TGTGCCAGTAGCCGAAGCGGCGGACAGCCCCAGCATTTT
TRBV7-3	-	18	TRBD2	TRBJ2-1	CASSSGLDGQSSYNEQFF	TGTGCCAGCAGCAGTGGACTAGATGGACAAAGCTCCTACAATGAGCAGTTCTTC
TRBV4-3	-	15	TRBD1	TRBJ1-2	CASSQNRQGAFGYTF	TGCGCCAGCAGCCAAAACCGACAGGGGGCATTTGGCTACACCTTC
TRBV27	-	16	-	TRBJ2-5	CASSLNAGLYQETQYF	TGTGCCAGCAGTTTGAATGCGGGGTTGTACCAAGAGACCCAGTACTTC
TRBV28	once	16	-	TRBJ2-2	CASSYQDYANTGELFF	TGTGCCAGCAGTTACCAGGATTACGCGAACACCGGGGAGCTGTTTTTT
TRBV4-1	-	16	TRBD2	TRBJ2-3	CASSREAGGGTDTQYF	TGCGCCAGCAGCCGGGAAGCGGGGGGAGGTACAGATACGCAGTATTTT
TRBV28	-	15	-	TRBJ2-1	CASSGLRSSYNEQFF	TGTGCCAGCAGTGGCCTGAGGAGCTCCTACAATGAGCAGTTCTTC
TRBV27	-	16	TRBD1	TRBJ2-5	CASSPSQGVGGETQYF	TGTGCCAGCAGTCCATCACAGGGGGTGGGTGGAGAGACCCAGTACTTC
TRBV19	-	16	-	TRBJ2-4	CASSMKGGLAKNIQYF	TGTGCCAGTAGTATGAAGGGGGGGCTAGCCAAAAACATTCAGTACTTC
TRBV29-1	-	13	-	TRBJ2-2	CSVETDNTGELFF	TGCAGCGTTGAAACAGATAACACCGGGGAGCTGTTTTTT
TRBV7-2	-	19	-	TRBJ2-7	CASSSPLSYTGLSPYEQYF	TGTGCCAGCAGCTCCCCCTTGTCATATACCGGGTTGTCTCCCTACGAGCAGTACTTC
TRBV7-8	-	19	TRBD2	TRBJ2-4	CASSSGTSGGALAKNIQYF	TGTGCCAGCAGCTCCGGGACTAGCGGGGGGGCCCTTGCCAAAAACATTCAGTACTTC
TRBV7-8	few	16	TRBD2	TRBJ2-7	CASSLAPGGGTYEQYF	TGTGCCAGCAGCTTAGCGCCGGGCGGGGGGACTTACGAGCAGTACTTC
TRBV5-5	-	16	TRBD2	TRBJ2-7	CASSYFWSSGAYEQYF	TGTGCCAGCAGCTACTTTTGGTCTAGCGGGGCCTACGAGCAGTACTTC
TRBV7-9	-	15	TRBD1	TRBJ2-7	CASSTGTGVVYEQYF	TGTGCCAGCAGCACCGGGACAGGCGTTGTCTACGAGCAGTACTTC
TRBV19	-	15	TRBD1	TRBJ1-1	CASSMYGTGVTEAFF	TGTGCCAGTAGTATGTATGGGACAGGGGTCACTGAAGCTTTCTTT
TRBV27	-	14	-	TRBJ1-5	CASSATGLNQPQHF	TGTGCCAGCAGTGCGACAGGACTTAATCAGCCCCAGCATTTT
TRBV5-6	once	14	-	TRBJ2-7	CASPGVGGRDEQYF	TGTGCCAGCCCCGGGGTGGGGGGAAGGGACGAGCAGTACTTC
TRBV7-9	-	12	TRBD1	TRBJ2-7	CASSSDRVEQYF	TGTGCCAGCAGCTCCGACAGGGTCGAGCAGTACTTC
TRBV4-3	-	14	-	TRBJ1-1	CASSQDVGDPLAFF	TGCGCCAGCAGCCAAGATGTAGGAGACCCATTGGCTTTCTTT
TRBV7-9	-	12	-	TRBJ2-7	CASSPIVWEQYF	TGTGCCAGCAGTCCCATAGTTTGGGAGCAGTACTTC
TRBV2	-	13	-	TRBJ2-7	CASKSTVVYEQYF	TGTGCCAGCAAATCCACAGTGGTCTACGAGCAGTACTTC
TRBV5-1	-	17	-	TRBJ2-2	CASSLARRVTGAGELFF	TGCGCCAGCAGCTTAGCGCGACGGGTGACGGGTGCCGGGGAGCTGTTTTTT
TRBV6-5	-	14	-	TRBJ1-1	CASSYQGMGTEAFF	TGTGCCAGCAGTTACCAGGGGATGGGGACTGAAGCTTTCTTT
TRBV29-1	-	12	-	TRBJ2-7	CSVEVQDYEQYF	TGCAGCGTTGAGGTACAGGACTACGAGCAGTACTTC
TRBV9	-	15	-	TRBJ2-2	CASRGGQGITGELFF	TGTGCCAGCAGGGGGGGGCAGGGAATCACCGGGGAGCTGTTTTTT
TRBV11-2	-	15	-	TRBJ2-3	CASSLGQFSTDTQYF	TGTGCCAGCAGCTTAGGACAGTTTAGCACAGATACGCAGTATTTT
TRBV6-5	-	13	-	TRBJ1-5	CASSPYSNQPQHF	TGTGCCAGCAGTCCCTACAGCAATCAGCCCCAGCATTTT
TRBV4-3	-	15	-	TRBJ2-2	CASSQEWPNTGELFF	TGCGCCAGCAGCCAAGAGTGGCCCAACACCGGGGAGCTGTTTTTT
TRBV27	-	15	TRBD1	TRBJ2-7	CASGLVATGGAGQYF	TGTGCCAGCGGCCTAGTAGCGACAGGGGGCGCGGGGCAGTACTTC
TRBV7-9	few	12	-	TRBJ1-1	CASSIRSPEAFF	TGTGCCAGCAGCATCAGATCACCTGAAGCTTTCTTT